This T cell receptor (beta chain) was captured in a study of human T cells and chemical hapten exposure. TCRdb passed the RACE reads through MiXCR, listing each CDR3 protein once. The sample consists of 85,000 or so distinct CDR3 sequences, 11% of them appearing once. The V gene's germline CDR1 is SEHNR and CDR2 FQNEAQ (reference sequence). V lost 1 base, J lost 8 bases, and 9 bases lay in between. The CDR3 length is 14 residues. This clonotype has a count of ten or more. Time point specified: patch test 2, 6 weeks after DPC sensitization. Noted treatment: therapeutic diphenylcyclopropenone sensitization with weekly scalp DPC.

This clonotype originated in a man between 18 and 35 years old with alopecia areata. Some clones in this sample may be carry-over from other donors' samples. Sequencing used whole blood, obtained in connection with sensitization to the hapten diphenylcyclopropenone (DPC). The rearrangement links TRBV7-9 to TRBJ1-6; D ambiguous. The CDR3 sequence: CASSLGLAHSPLHF. The CDR3 DNA follows: TGTGCCAGCAGCTTAGGTCTGGCACATTCACCCCTCCACTTT. Together with reference TRBV7-9 and TRBJ1-6, the CDR3 gives the full variable domain: DTGVSQNPRHKITKRGQNVTFRCDPISEHNRLYWYRQTLGQGPEFLTYFQNEAQLEKSRLLSDRFSAERPKGSFSTLEIQRTEQGDSAMYLCASSLGLAHSPLHFGNGTRLTVT.